The rows below give T cell receptor beta chains drawn from one sample of a study of blood T cells in healthy people across ages. TCRdb reprocessed the 5' RACE reads with MiXCR, giving one entry per CDR3 protein. The sample has about 1.4 million distinct CDR3 sequences, 55% to 75% seen once. The source material was blood. The receptor source for this set is a man younger than 35 in good health. Each CDR3 is given with its conserved first and last residue. A D gene is named only where the DNA matches it firmly. Part of the rows lack a size; the others show once, few, many or a class for expanded clones.

J gene | V gene | clone size | D gene | CDR3 protein | CDR3 DNA
TRBJ2-1 | TRBV4-2 | . | TRBD1 | CASTSGTGAYNEQFF | TGTGCCAGCACGAGCGGGACAGGGGCCTACAATGAGCAGTTCTTC
TRBJ1-5 | TRBV24-1 | . | TRBD1 | CANNRGMNNQPQHF | TGTGCCAACAACAGGGGCATGAACAATCAGCCCCAGCATTTT
TRBJ1-2 | TRBV29-1 | . | . | CSVVEAGAYGYTF | TGCAGCGTGGTGGAGGCCGGAGCCTATGGCTACACCTTC
TRBJ1-1 | TRBV6-5 | few | . | CASSPQGATEAFF | TGTGCCAGCAGCCCACAGGGAGCCACTGAAGCTTTCTTT
TRBJ2-1 | TRBV11-2 | . | TRBD2 | CASSRLAGGRDSYNEQFF | TGTGCCAGCAGCCGACTAGCGGGGGGACGCGATTCCTACAATGAGCAGTTCTTC
TRBJ2-1 | TRBV27 | . | . | CASSLTLPTGNEQFF | TGTGCCAGCAGTTTGACGCTCCCTACGGGGAATGAGCAGTTCTTC
TRBJ2-7 | TRBV10-3 | once | . | CAISEPLTYEQYF | TGTGCCATCAGTGAACCTCTCACCTACGAGCAGTACTTC
TRBJ2-5 | TRBV20-1 | . | . | CSARLDRETQYF | TGCAGTGCTAGGTTGGATCGGGAGACCCAGTACTTC
TRBJ2-3 | TRBV20-1 | . | . | CSARTNADTQYF | TGCAGTGCTAGGACTAACGCAGATACGCAGTATTTT
TRBJ2-6 | TRBV6-2/TRBV6-3 | . | . | CASSSRTVSGANVLTF | TGTGCCAGCAGTTCTCGGACAGTCTCTGGGGCCAACGTCCTGACTTTC
TRBJ2-7 | TRBV6-4 | . | . | CASTSWKATDYEQYF | TGTGCCAGCACCTCGTGGAAGGCGACGGACTACGAGCAGTACTTC
TRBJ1-1 | TRBV12-3/TRBV12-4 | few | . | CASSLAVRAEAFF | TGTGCCAGCAGTTTAGCGGTTAGGGCTGAAGCTTTCTTT
TRBJ1-4 | TRBV12-3/TRBV12-4 | . | . | CASSPGTGDYSTNEKLFF | TGTGCCAGCAGTCCAGGGACGGGAGACTACTCAACTAATGAAAAACTGTTTTTT
TRBJ2-2 | TRBV7-2 | . | . | CASSWPYRDSMNTGELFF | TGTGCCAGCAGCTGGCCTTACCGGGACTCCATGAACACCGGGGAGCTGTTTTTT
TRBJ2-4 | TRBV29-1 | . | TRBD2 | CSVRTSSIQYF | TGCAGCGTGAGGACTAGCAGCATTCAGTACTTC
TRBJ1-5 | TRBV20-1 | few | . | CSAAGRYSNQPQHF | TGCAGTGCTGCGGGACGATATAGCAATCAGCCCCAGCATTTT
TRBJ2-3 | TRBV7-2 | few | TRBD2 | CASSHGLAAPDTQYF | TGTGCCAGCAGCCATGGACTAGCCGCCCCAGATACGCAGTATTTT
TRBJ2-1 | TRBV7-2 | . | . | CASSFRASIRNEQFF | TGTGCCAGCAGCTTTCGGGCTTCGATAAGGAATGAGCAGTTCTTC
TRBJ1-6 | TRBV15 | . | . | CATSREQGPTYKGMNSPLHF | TGTGCCACCAGCAGAGAGCAGGGGCCCACCTATAAGGGAATGAATTCACCCCTCCACTTT
TRBJ2-3 | TRBV5-1 | . | TRBD2 | CASSYGLANADTQYF | TGCGCCAGCAGCTACGGACTAGCGAACGCAGATACGCAGTATTTT
TRBJ1-1 | TRBV29-1 | . | . | CSVEPEPNTEAFF | TGCAGCGTTGAACCGGAACCAAACACTGAAGCTTTCTTT
TRBJ1-2 | TRBV10-3 | few | . | CAISEREDSGYTF | TGTGCCATCAGTGAAAGAGAGGATAGTGGCTACACCTTC
TRBJ2-6 | TRBV10-3 | . | . | CAIGTGTGANVLTF | TGTGCCATAGGAACAGGGACTGGGGCCAACGTCCTGACTTTC
TRBJ2-2 | TRBV7-9 | . | . | CASSFEQSTGELFF | TGTGCCAGCAGCTTCGAACAGAGCACCGGGGAGCTGTTTTTT
TRBJ1-1 | TRBV28 | few | . | CATLSWGNTEAFF | TGTGCCACCCTCTCCTGGGGGAACACTGAAGCTTTCTTT
TRBJ1-1 | TRBV2 | . | . | CASKGDGTEAFF | TGTGCCAGCAAGGGGGATGGCACTGAAGCTTTCTTT
TRBJ1-2 | TRBV2 | . | . | CASSEDSYYGYTF | TGTGCCAGCAGTGAGGACAGTTACTATGGCTACACCTTC
TRBJ2-5 | TRBV6-2/TRBV6-3 | few | . | CASSSLQGSETQYF | TGTGCCAGCAGCTCCCTACAGGGTTCAGAGACCCAGTACTTC
TRBJ1-2 | TRBV10-2 | . | . | CASSERFGYTF | TGCGCCAGCAGTGAGCGGTTTGGCTACACCTTC
TRBJ1-1 | TRBV12-3/TRBV12-4 | . | . | CASSSTYSGTEAFF | TGTGCCAGCAGTTCCACTTATTCCGGGACTGAAGCTTTCTTT
TRBJ1-2 | TRBV14 | . | TRBD1 | CASSKGAYGYTF | TGTGCCAGCAGTAAGGGGGCCTATGGCTACACCTTC
TRBJ2-2 | TRBV24-1 | . | . | CATSDPNGGAGELFF | TGTGCCACCAGTGATCCGAACGGGGGTGCCGGGGAGCTGTTTTTT
TRBJ2-7 | TRBV6-2/TRBV6-3 | . | . | CASSYSRPPTGRRYEQYF | TGTGCCAGCAGTTACTCGAGGCCCCCGACGGGGAGGCGGTACGAGCAGTACTTC
TRBJ2-7 | TRBV5-5 | . | . | CASSFFEGAALAEQYF | TGTGCCAGCAGTTTTTTCGAGGGCGCCGCTCTGGCCGAGCAGTACTTC
TRBJ2-1 | TRBV6-5 | . | TRBD1 | CASSYDRGRNEQFF | TGTGCCAGCAGTTACGACAGGGGGAGGAATGAGCAGTTCTTC
TRBJ2-1 | TRBV7-4 | few | . | CASKGGFYNEQFF | TGTGCCAGTAAGGGGGGGTTCTACAATGAGCAGTTCTTC
TRBJ2-6 | TRBV29-1 | few | . | CSVDAGNFHSGANVLTF | TGCAGCGTTGATGCAGGGAACTTTCACTCTGGGGCCAACGTCCTGACTTTC
TRBJ1-2 | TRBV10-3 | . | . | CAISDPDSYGYTF | TGTGCCATCAGTGACCCCGACAGCTATGGCTACACCTTC
TRBJ2-1 | TRBV27 | . | . | CASSLSGWYNEQFF | TGTGCCAGCAGTTTATCTGGCTGGTACAATGAGCAGTTCTTC
TRBJ1-2 | TRBV6-5 | . | . | CASRDDSILYGYTF | TGTGCCAGCAGGGACGACAGCATACTCTATGGCTACACCTTC
TRBJ2-3 | TRBV20-1 | few | TRBD2 | CSAVAGGTQYF | TGCAGTGCCGTAGCGGGAGGGACGCAGTATTTT
TRBJ2-7 | TRBV4-1 | . | TRBD1 | CASSLDRGIFYEQYF | TGCGCCAGCAGCCTGGACAGGGGGATCTTCTACGAGCAGTACTTC
TRBJ2-1 | TRBV4-1 | . | TRBD2 | CASSPGRASGRPRNEQFF | TGCGCCAGCAGCCCCGGGCGGGCTAGCGGGAGGCCCCGGAATGAGCAGTTCTTC
TRBJ1-2 | TRBV7-9 | . | . | CASSFGDDYGYTF | TGTGCCAGCAGCTTTGGAGATGACTATGGCTACACCTTC
TRBJ1-4 | TRBV4-2 | few | . | CASQESGAAEKLFF | TGTGCCAGCCAAGAATCCGGAGCAGCCGAAAAACTGTTTTTT
TRBJ1-5 | TRBV20-1 | . | . | CSARGGGNNQPQHF | TGCAGTGCTAGAGGGGGCGGCAACAATCAGCCCCAGCATTTT